One sample yielded the 21 T cell receptor beta chains listed below, sequenced in a study of blood T cell repertoires in COVID-19. The protocol was immunoSEQ multiplex PCR, while the TCRdb copy is restricted to in-frame clones and leaves out a portion. The table has 260,000 or so clones, about 85% seen once. The material sequenced was PBMCs or T cells enriched from blood (not recorded which). Receptors were obtained from a woman aged 45-60 years who had recovered from COVID-19.

The sample holds one count of this clone. V gene TRBV18 combines with J gene TRBJ2-5; the D gene is possibly TRBD2 (6 bases). This CDR3 is built from 15 residues. Between the trimmed V and J ends, which lost 2 bases and 5 bases, there was a span of 15 bases. CDR1 and CDR2 (germline): KGHSH, LQKENI. CDR3 DNA: TGTGCCAGCTCACCATCCGGAGGGGTTAAGGAGACCCAGTACTTC. This sequence encodes CASSPSGGVKETQYF.

The chain employs TRBV18 and TRBJ2-4, with TRBD1 matching over 7 bases. The CDR3 extends over 16 amino acids. In germline, CDR1 is KGHSH, CDR2 LQKENI. Unmatched junction bases numbered 7, after V lost 5 bases and J lost 0 bases. The CDR3 reads CASSGRQGLAKNIQYF. CDR3 DNA: TGTGCCAGCTCAGGGAGACAGGGCCTAGCCAAAAACATTCAGTACTTC. The entire variable domain, with the rest obtained from reference TRBV18 and TRBJ2-4, is as follows: NAGVMQNPRHLVRRRGQEARLRCSPMKGHSHVYWYRQLPEEGLKFMVYLQKENIIDESGMPKERFSAEFPKEGPSILRIQQVVRGDSAAYFCASSGRQGLAKNIQYFGAGTRLSVL.

This clone was observed once. The chain has TRBV28 and TRBJ2-7; possibly TRBD2 for D (7 bases). There are 18 residues in the CDR3. CDR1 and CDR2 from the germline V gene are MDHEN and SYDVKM. Trimming shortened V by 4 bases and J by 6 bases, and 28 bases separated the two germline ends. CDR3 amino acids: CASSSPPDTGGPLGEQYF. In nucleotides, the CDR3 is TGTGCCAGCAGTTCACCCCCCGATACCGGGGGGCCATTGGGCGAGCAGTACTTC.

V is TRBV6-5 and J is TRBJ2-1; TRBD2 agrees at 8 bases. The junction had 6 bases not matched to a gene; V was cut back by 5 bases and J by 3 bases. CDR3 length: 15 residues. The germline V gene has CDR1 MNHEY and CDR2 SVGAGI. CDR3 sequence reads: CASSPRTSNYNEQFF. The CDR3 bases are TGTGCCAGCAGTCCCCGGACTAGCAACTACAATGAGCAGTTCTTC.

The V and J genes are TRBV4-1 and TRBJ1-2; weak D call: TRBD1 (6 bases). There are 16 residues in the CDR3. Germline assignment: CDR1 MGHRA and CDR2 YSYEKL. V lost 1 base to trimming and J lost 2 bases, with 14 bases between them. CDR3 region: CASSQGGGAQNYGYTF. The CDR3 DNA follows: TGCGCCAGCAGCCAAGGAGGGGGGGCTCAAAACTATGGCTACACCTTC.

The rearrangement uses TRBV15 and TRBJ2-6; D is perhaps TRBD1 (5 bases). Per germline, CDR1 LNHNV and CDR2 YYDKDF (reference sequence). Trimming shortened V by 4 bases and J by 0 bases, and 7 bases separated the two germline ends. CDR3 length: 15 amino acids. The CDR3 nucleotides are TGTGCCACCAGCAAAGACAGCTCTGGGGCCAACGTCCTGACTTTC. This codes for CATSKDSSGANVLTF.

The chain recombines TRBV5-6 with TRBJ1-1, with D unclear. Germline V CDR1 and CDR2: SGHDT, YYEEEE. This CDR3 contains 14 residues. Trimming left V 3 bases short and J 0 bases short, with 9 bases between. Here the CDR3 DNA reads TGTGCCAGCAGCTGGTACGGGATGAACACTGAAGCTTTCTTT. Its protein is CASSWYGMNTEAFF.

This clone has a handful of counts. The V call is TRBV25-1, the J call TRBJ2-2; D is perhaps TRBD1 (5 bases). The germline V and J ends were trimmed by 2 bases and 3 bases, with 13 bases remaining between them. The CDR3 totals 16 residues. The germline CDR1 and CDR2 sequences are MGHDK and SYGVNS. The CDR3 DNA reads as TGTGCCAGCAGTGAAAAAGGGGCTTCGGACACCGGGGAGCTGTTTTTT. Protein product: CASSEKGASDTGELFF.

V is TRBV7-9 and J is TRBJ1-1; the D is unclear. The V end lost 1 base, the J end lost 4 bases, and 10 bases lay between the germline ends. Germline V lookup: CDR1 SEHNR, CDR2 FQNEAQ (reference sequence). This CDR3 has 14 residues. The CDR3 DNA reads TGTGCCAGCAGCTTAGGCAGGTCTTTCACTGAAGCTTTCTTT. Encoded protein: CASSLGRSFTEAFF. Complete variable domain (other parts from reference TRBV7-9 and TRBJ1-1): DTGVSQNPRHKITKRGQNVTFRCDPISEHNRLYWYRQTLGQGPEFLTYFQNEAQLEKSRLLSDRFSAERPKGSFSTLEIQRTEQGDSAMYLCASSLGRSFTEAFFGQGTRLTVV.

This clone appeared many times. The gene calls are TRBV6-5 and TRBJ1-2; 8 bases map to TRBD1. This CDR3 is 13 amino acids long. Germline V lookup: CDR1 MNHEY, CDR2 SVGAGI. V lost 8 bases and J lost 7; bases outside the gene matches: 9. CDR3 in DNA: TGTGCCAGCGGCACCGACAGGGGCTCTGGCTACACCTTC. Translating gives CASGTDRGSGYTF.

V is TRBV11-2 and J is TRBJ2-1, with D unclear. Trimming shortened V by 0 bases and J by 6 bases, and 9 bases separated the two germline ends. CDR1 and CDR2 (germline): SGHAT, FQNNGV. The CDR3 loop spans 14 amino acids. The CDR3 DNA follows: TGTGCCAGCAGCTTAGAGGCAGGTCGCAATGAGCAGTTCTTC. Protein: CASSLEAGRNEQFF.

The V call is TRBV19, the J call TRBJ1-5; D ambiguous. In germline, CDR1 is LNHDA, CDR2 SQIVND (reference sequence). This CDR3 has 13 amino acids. V lost 5 bases and J 0 bases, leaving 5 bases between the germline ends. CDR3 sequence reads: CASSQNSNQPQHF. The CDR3, as DNA: TGTGCCAGTAGTCAGAATAGCAATCAGCCCCAGCATTTT.

The CDR3 region has the DNA TGTGCCAGCACCTATACAGGTCTTTGGGGACCCCAGCATTTT. Protein sequence: CASTYTGLWGPQHF. The chain couples TRBV7-2 to TRBJ1-5; D is perhaps TRBD1 (5 bases). V was trimmed by 7 bases and J by 10 bases, leaving 20 bases between them. This CDR3 is 14 amino acids long. In germline, CDR1 is SGHTA, CDR2 FQGNSA.

The chain has TRBV19 and TRBJ2-2; D remains unclear. Trimming removed 7 bases from V and 0 bases from J, with 9 bases in between. The CDR3 is 14 amino acids. CDR1 is LNHDA and CDR2 is SQIVND in the germline V gene (reference sequence). CDR3 sequence reads: CASIRTANTGELFF. The CDR3 nucleotides are TGTGCCAGTATTAGAACAGCGAACACCGGGGAGCTGTTTTTT.

The chain has TRBV3-1 (or the pseudogene TRBV3-2) and TRBJ2-5; the D is unclear. V lost 5 bases and J lost 4, with 11 bases in between. Germline V gives CDR1 LGHDT, CDR2 YNNKEL (reference sequence). This CDR3 has 13 residues. The CDR3 bases are TGTGCCAGCAGCGACACCCTGGCAGAGACCCAGTACTTC. It specifies CASSDTLAETQYF.

This sequence joins TRBV5-1 and TRBJ2-7, with a possible D match to TRBD1 (6 bases). This CDR3 spans 12 amino acids. The germline CDR1 and CDR2 sequences are SGHRS and YFSETQ. V lost 0 bases to trimming and J lost 6 bases, with 7 bases between them. The CDR3 coding sequence is TGCGCCAGCAGCTTGGAAGGGGGCGAGCAGTACTTC. It encodes CASSLEGGEQYF. Drawing the rest from reference TRBV5-1 and TRBJ2-7, the complete variable domain is KAGVTQTPRYLIKTRGQQVTLSCSPISGHRSVSWYQQTPGQGLQFLFEYFSETQRNKGNFPGRFSGRQFSNSRSEMNVSTLELGDSALYLCASSLEGGEQYFGPGTRLTVT.

The chain carries TRBV7-2 and TRBJ1-1, with 7 bases aligning to TRBD1. The CDR3 contains 16 residues. Germline trimming cut 2 bases from V and 5 bases from J; bases unmatched to any gene: 11. Looked up from germline, CDR1 is SGHTA and CDR2 is FQGNSA. This CDR3 reads CASSLRGNRGETEAFF. CDR3 DNA sequence: TGTGCCAGCAGCTTACGGGGGAACAGGGGAGAGACTGAAGCTTTCTTT.

This clone was observed a handful of times. V usage is TRBV7-7 and J usage is TRBJ2-1, with D unresolved. Trimming cost V 1 base and J 5 bases, with 12 bases left between them. The CDR3 spans 15 residues. Per the germline V gene, CDR1 is SSHAT and CDR2 is FNYEAQ (reference sequence). CDR3 sequence: CASSLGAEANNEQFF. DNA for the CDR3: TGTGCCAGCAGCTTAGGAGCCGAGGCCAACAATGAGCAGTTCTTC.

The chain joins TRBV6-5 to TRBJ1-1; a possible D gene is TRBD1 (6 bases). CDR3 length: 12 amino acids. CDR1 and CDR2 (germline): MNHEY, SVGAGI. Trimming took off 5 bases at V and 3 bases at J, with 7 bases between the two ends. The CDR3 nucleotides are TGTGCCAGCAGTCACAGGGACACTGAAGCTTTCTTT. Its protein is CASSHRDTEAFF.

The chain couples TRBV19 to TRBJ1-1; 7 bases agree with TRBD1. The CDR3 spans 13 residues. Trimming took 7 bases from V and 8 from J; bases not matched to a gene: 10. The germline V gene has CDR1 LNHDA and CDR2 SQIVND (reference sequence). The CDR3 reads CASTPGGSLEAFF. DNA for the CDR3: TGTGCCAGTACTCCAGGGGGGTCACTCGAAGCTTTCTTT.

Details on this clone: At one end, the junction sequence differs from germline, possibly due to a read error. This chain joins TRBV9 and TRBJ1-6; D gene uncertain. The CDR3 consists of 12 residues. Germline V gene sequence: CDR1 SGDLS, CDR2 YYNGEE. The CDR3, as DNA: TGTGCCAGCAGCAGGAGCAATTCGCCCCTCCACTTT. Translating gives CASSRSNSPLHF.